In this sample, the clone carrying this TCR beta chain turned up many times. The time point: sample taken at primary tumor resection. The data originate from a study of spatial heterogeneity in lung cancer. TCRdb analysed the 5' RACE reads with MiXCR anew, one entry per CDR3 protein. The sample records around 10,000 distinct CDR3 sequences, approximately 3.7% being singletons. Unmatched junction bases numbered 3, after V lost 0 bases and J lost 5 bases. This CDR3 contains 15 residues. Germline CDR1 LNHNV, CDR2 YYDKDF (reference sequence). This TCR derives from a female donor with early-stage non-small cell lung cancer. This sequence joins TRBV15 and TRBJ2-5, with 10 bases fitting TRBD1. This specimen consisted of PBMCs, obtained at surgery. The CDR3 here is CATSRDATGGETQYF. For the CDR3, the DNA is TGTGCCACCAGCAGAGATGCGACAGGGGGCGAGACCCAGTACTTC.